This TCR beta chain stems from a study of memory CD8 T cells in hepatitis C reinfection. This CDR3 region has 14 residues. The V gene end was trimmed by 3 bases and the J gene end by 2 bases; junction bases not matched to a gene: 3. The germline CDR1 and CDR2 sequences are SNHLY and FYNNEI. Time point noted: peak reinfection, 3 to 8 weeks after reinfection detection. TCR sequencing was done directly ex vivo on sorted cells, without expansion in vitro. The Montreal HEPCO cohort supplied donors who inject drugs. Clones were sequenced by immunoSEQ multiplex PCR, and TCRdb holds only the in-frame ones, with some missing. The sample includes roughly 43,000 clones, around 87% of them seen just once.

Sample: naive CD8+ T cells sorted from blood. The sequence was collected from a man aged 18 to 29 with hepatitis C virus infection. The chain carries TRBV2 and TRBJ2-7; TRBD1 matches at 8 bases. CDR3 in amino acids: CASSETGATYEQYV. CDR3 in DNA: TGTGCCAGCAGTGAGACAGGGGCCACCTACGAGCAGTACGTC.